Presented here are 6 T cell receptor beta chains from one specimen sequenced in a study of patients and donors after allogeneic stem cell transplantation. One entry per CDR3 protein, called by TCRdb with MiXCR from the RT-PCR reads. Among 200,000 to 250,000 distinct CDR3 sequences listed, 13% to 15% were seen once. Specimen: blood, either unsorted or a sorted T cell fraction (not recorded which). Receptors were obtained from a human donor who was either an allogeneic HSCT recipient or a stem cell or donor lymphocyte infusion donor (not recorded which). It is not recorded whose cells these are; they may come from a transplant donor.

CDR3 nucleotide sequence: TGTGCCAGCCAATTCGGGGGCACAACTAATGAAAAACTGTTTTTT. Protein: CASQFGGTTNEKLFF. J is TRBJ1-4 and V is TRBV7-9; D might be TRBD1 (6 bases). This CDR3 region has 15 residues. Germline lookup yields CDR1 SEHNR and CDR2 FQNEAQ (reference sequence). The V end was cut by 8 bases, the J end by 0 bases, with 13 bases between.

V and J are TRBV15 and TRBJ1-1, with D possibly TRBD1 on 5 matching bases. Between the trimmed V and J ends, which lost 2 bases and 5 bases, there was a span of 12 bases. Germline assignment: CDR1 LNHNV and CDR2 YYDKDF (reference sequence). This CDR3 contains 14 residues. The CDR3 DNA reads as TGTGCCACCAGCAGACCTGGGACGGTGACTGAAGCTTTCTTT. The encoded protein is CATSRPGTVTEAFF.

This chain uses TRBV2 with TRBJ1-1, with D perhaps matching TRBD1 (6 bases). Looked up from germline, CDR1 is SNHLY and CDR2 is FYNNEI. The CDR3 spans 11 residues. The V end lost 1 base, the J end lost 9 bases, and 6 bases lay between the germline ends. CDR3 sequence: CASSEGGQAFF. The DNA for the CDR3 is TGTGCCAGCAGTGAAGGGGGGCAAGCTTTCTTT.

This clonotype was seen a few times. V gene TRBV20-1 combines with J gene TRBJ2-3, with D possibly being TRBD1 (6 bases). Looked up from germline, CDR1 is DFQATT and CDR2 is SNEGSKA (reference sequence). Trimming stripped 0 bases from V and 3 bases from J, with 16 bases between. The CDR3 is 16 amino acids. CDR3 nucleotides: TGCAGTGCTAGAGATCCTGGGGGCGGTGGAACAGATACGCAGTATTTT. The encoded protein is CSARDPGGGGTDTQYF.

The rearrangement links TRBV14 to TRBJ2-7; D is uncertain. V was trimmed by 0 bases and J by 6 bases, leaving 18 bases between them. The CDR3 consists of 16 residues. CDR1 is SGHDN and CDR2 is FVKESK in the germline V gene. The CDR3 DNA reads TGTGCCAGCAGCCAAGAACTTAACAACGGGCCCGGCGAGCAGTACTTC. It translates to CASSQELNNGPGEQYF.

The CDR3 here is CSARGAVLEGYTF. In DNA form, the CDR3 reads TGCAGTGCTAGGGGGGCTGTCTTGGAAGGCTACACCTTC. The chain carries TRBV20-1 and TRBJ1-2, with D perhaps matching TRBD1 (6 bases). V dropped 3 bases and J dropped 8 bases, with 16 bases sitting between them. The CDR3 is 13 residues long. Germline loops: CDR1 DFQATT, CDR2 SNEGSKA (reference sequence).